The T cell receptor (beta chain) described here comes from a study of CD8+CD57+ T cells in acquired aplastic anemia. About the research overall: The DNA of sorted CD4+ and CD8+ cells averaged approximately 2.9 ug.

This clonotype has just one count. What it binds is not known. Genomic DNA, the template, was used for profiling of the TCR beta VDJ and CDR3. TCRdb independently ran MiXCR on the reads; one entry per CDR3 protein. The repertoire consists of about 160,000 distinct CDR3 sequences, with 71% occurring once and the leading ten covering 45% to 60%. This CDR3 has 11 amino acids. V was pared by 6 bases and J by 5 bases, with 7 bases between. Germline values: CDR1 SGHTA, CDR2 FQGNSA. The patients chosen for sequencing had shown expansion of CD8+CD57+ cells (detected by flow cytometry). Study-wide results and limits: Simpson's diversity of CD8+ cells was not significantly different in patients compared with controls. About 29 sequences, all CD8+ CDR3, were shared between patients and controls.

Source material: sorted CD4+, CD8+, or CD8+CD57+ T cells (not recorded which) from PBMCs. This clonotype was obtained from a human donor with aplastic anemia. J is TRBJ2-5 and V is TRBV7-2; no clear D. The CDR3 loop reads CASSLMETQYF. The CDR3 DNA reads TGTGCCAGCAGTCTAATGGAGACCCAGTACTTC.